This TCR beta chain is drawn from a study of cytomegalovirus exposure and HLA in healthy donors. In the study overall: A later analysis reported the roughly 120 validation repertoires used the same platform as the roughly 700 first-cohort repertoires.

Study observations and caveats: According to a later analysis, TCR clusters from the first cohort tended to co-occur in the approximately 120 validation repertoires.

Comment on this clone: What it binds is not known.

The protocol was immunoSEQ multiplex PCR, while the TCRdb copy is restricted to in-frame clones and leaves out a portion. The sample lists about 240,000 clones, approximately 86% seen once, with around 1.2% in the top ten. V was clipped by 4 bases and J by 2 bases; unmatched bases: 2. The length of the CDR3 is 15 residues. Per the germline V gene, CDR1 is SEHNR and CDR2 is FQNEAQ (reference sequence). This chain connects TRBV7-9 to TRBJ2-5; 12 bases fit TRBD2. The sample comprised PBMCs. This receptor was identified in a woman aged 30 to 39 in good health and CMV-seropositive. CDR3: CASSSTSGSQETQYF. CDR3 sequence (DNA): TGTGCCAGCAGCTCGACTAGCGGGAGTCAAGAGACCCAGTACTTC.